This passage covers 4 T cell receptor beta chains from one sample sequenced in a study of beta chain features in type 1 diabetes. Reverse transcribing all isolated RNA meant expressed TCRB transcripts were sequenced. Only in-frame clones appear in the TCRdb table, and some are missing; sequencing was by immunoSEQ multiplex PCR. The sample has some 290,000 clones; 14% are singletons. These receptors are not linked to any known antigen. Study results and caveats: Among all four CD4+ subsets, Type 1 diabetes patients had TCRB CDR3s that were moderately but significantly shorter.

The specimen sequenced was naive CD4+ T cells from blood. These receptors were obtained from a man aged 25 to 45 with type 1 diabetes.

This clone has just a few counts. The chain employs TRBV19 and TRBJ2-1, with 13 bases that match TRBD2. V gave up 4 bases and J gave up 6 bases; unmatched junction bases: 6. The CDR3 length is 16 residues. Looked up from germline, CDR1 is LNHDA and CDR2 is SQIVND (reference sequence). CDR3 sequence (DNA): TGTGCCAGTAGTAGATGGACTAGCGGGAGAGCCAATGAGCAGTTCTTC. It translates to CASSRWTSGRANEQFF.

This clone was detected a few times. The chain recombines TRBV28 with TRBJ2-1, with TRBD2 identical over 10 bases. Per germline, CDR1 MDHEN and CDR2 SYDVKM. Trimming cost V 2 bases and J 2 bases; bases outside gene matches: 6. This CDR3 is built from 17 residues. The CDR3 reads CASSLHGLADTYNEQFF. The CDR3 DNA is TGTGCCAGCAGTTTACACGGACTAGCGGATACCTACAATGAGCAGTTCTTC. The variable domain in full, with the rest retrieved from reference TRBV28 and TRBJ2-1, is DVKVTQSSRYLVKRTGEKVFLECVQDMDHENMFWYRQDPGLGLRLIYFSYDVKMKEKGDIPEGYSVSREKKERFSLILESASTNQTSMYLCASSLHGLADTYNEQFFGPGTRLTVL.

This sequence joins TRBV29-1 and TRBJ2-7, with TRBD2 matching 10 bases. This CDR3 is built from 14 residues. V lost 6 bases to trimming and J lost 5 bases; unmatched junction nucleotides: 10. The germline CDR1 and CDR2 sequences are SQVTM and ANQGSEA. CDR3 nucleotides: TGCAGCGTATCGACCGCTAGCGGGAGCCACGAGCAGTACTTC. Protein: CSVSTASGSHEQYF.

V and J are TRBV2 and TRBJ2-3, with D perhaps TRBD2 (6 bases). The germline V gene has CDR1 SNHLY and CDR2 FYNNEI. The CDR3 totals 14 residues. Trimming took off 2 bases at V and 11 bases at J, with 17 bases between the two ends. CDR3 sequence: CASSETRLVLLQYF. CDR3 DNA: TGTGCCAGCAGTGAAACTAGACTAGTCCTGTTGCAGTATTTT.